A selection of T cell receptor beta chains follows, all from one sample in a study of identical twins. In TCRdb, the 5' RACE reads were re-called with MiXCR into one record per CDR3 protein. Counted here are roughly 290,000 distinct CDR3 sequences, roughly 10% occurring once; the ten biggest clones make up 6% to 8.5%. The sample was also linked to a second study, of yellow fever vaccine responses in identical twins.

The material sequenced was CD8+ T cells sorted from blood. Receptors originate from a young woman in good health. Both conserved end residues are part of each CDR3. The D gene is left open where the match is weak. The size entry is marked missing in some rows and otherwise reads once, few, many or a size class.

>13|TRBV20-1|TRBJ2-7|TRBD1|.
CSARDRATYEQYF
TGCAGTGCTCGGGACAGGGCTACCTACGAGCAGTACTTC
>14|TRBV27|TRBJ1-5|TRBD1|few
CASSSDRGQSAQHF
TGTGCCAGCAGTTCTGACAGGGGACAATCAGCCCAGCATTTT
>13|TRBV7-2|TRBJ2-7|.|.
CASSPGAYYEQYF
TGTGCCAGCAGCCCGGGAGCCTACTACGAGCAGTACTTC
>16|TRBV7-9|TRBJ2-5|.|.
CASSDGHGVGGETQYF
TGTGCCAGCAGCGACGGCCATGGGGTGGGAGGAGAGACCCAGTACTTC
>14|TRBV28|TRBJ2-7|TRBD2|.
CASSELAGAYEQYF
TGTGCCAGCAGCGAGCTAGCGGGGGCCTACGAGCAGTACTTC
>14|TRBV4-2|TRBJ2-7|TRBD1|few
CATEKHRGKNEQYF
TGTGCCACCGAAAAACACAGGGGGAAGAACGAGCAGTACTTC
>17|TRBV27|TRBJ2-1|.|.
CASSLFGGPNLGNEQFF
TGTGCCAGCAGTTTATTCGGGGGACCTAACTTGGGGAATGAGCAGTTCTTC
>14|TRBV13|TRBJ1-1|TRBD1|.
CASRFTGGRTEAFF
TGTGCCAGCAGATTTACAGGGGGCCGAACTGAAGCTTTCTTT
>20|TRBV11-1|TRBJ2-3|TRBD2|many
CASSFKSSGGNIDGTDTQYF
TGTGCCAGCAGCTTCAAAAGTAGCGGGGGGAACATCGACGGCACAGATACGCAGTATTTT
>12|TRBV5-1|TRBJ2-7|.|many
CASSLNTYEQYF
TGCGCCAGCAGCTTGAATACCTACGAGCAGTACTTC
>18|TRBV4-1|TRBJ2-7|.|few
CASSQAPPWAKSSYEQYF
TGCGCCAGCAGCCAAGCGCCCCCTTGGGCAAAGAGCTCCTACGAGCAGTACTTC
>12|TRBV7-3|TRBJ1-1|.|many
CASSSENTEAFF
TGTGCCAGCAGCTCCGAGAACACTGAAGCTTTCTTT
>13|TRBV30|TRBJ2-2|.|few
CAWRARAVGELFF
TGTGCCTGGAGAGCCAGGGCGGTAGGGGAGCTGTTTTTT
>13|TRBV6-2/TRBV6-3|TRBJ2-2|.|.
CASSYSEAGELFF
TGTGCCAGCAGTTACTCAGAGGCCGGGGAGCTGTTTTTT
>15|TRBV20-1|TRBJ1-1|.|.
CSILTGQAMNTEAFF
TGCAGTATACTAACAGGGCAGGCTATGAACACTGAAGCTTTCTTT
>14|TRBV18|TRBJ2-7|TRBD2|.
CASSSPGLAYEQYF
TGTGCCAGCTCGTCTCCGGGACTAGCCTACGAGCAGTACTTC
>17|TRBV28|TRBJ2-7|TRBD2|many
CASSPSASGLFSYEQYF
TGTGCCAGCTCCCCCTCAGCTAGCGGATTATTTTCCTACGAGCAGTACTTC
>15|TRBV6-1|TRBJ2-3|.|.
CASSDPSFRADTQYF
TGTGCCAGCAGTGACCCCTCATTCAGGGCAGATACGCAGTATTTT
>15|TRBV7-9|TRBJ2-3|.|few
CASSLFRASTDTQYF
TGTGCCAGCAGCTTATTTCGGGCTAGCACAGATACGCAGTATTTT
>16|TRBV4-1|TRBJ2-5|.|.
CASSQLPGTPQETQYF
TGCGCCAGCAGCCAACTCCCCGGGACACCTCAAGAGACCCAGTACTTC
>15|TRBV5-1|TRBJ2-7|TRBD2|few
CASSLGTSGNYEQYF
TGCGCCAGCAGCTTGGGGACTAGCGGGAACTACGAGCAGTACTTC
>14|TRBV6-1|TRBJ2-5|TRBD1|.
CEGRDRGRLETQYF
TGTGAGGGCAGGGACAGGGGGCGCTTGGAGACCCAGTACTTC
>16|TRBV5-4|TRBJ2-1|.|.
CASSLDPGDTYNEQFF
TGTGCCAGCAGCTTGGACCCGGGGGACACCTACAATGAGCAGTTCTTC
>15|TRBV5-6|TRBJ2-7|TRBD2|many
CASSLGGGSSYEQYF
TGTGCCAGCAGCTTGGGGGGGGGTAGCTCCTACGAGCAGTACTTC
>17|TRBV29-1|TRBJ2-1|TRBD1|many
CSVEGHRDRVSNNEQFF
TGCAGCGTTGAAGGGCACCGGGACAGGGTTTCGAACAATGAGCAGTTCTTC
>16|TRBV4-3|TRBJ2-7|.|many
CASSQDLWTEPYEQYF
TGCGCCAGCAGCCAAGACCTCTGGACGGAGCCCTACGAGCAGTACTTC
>16|TRBV28|TRBJ2-1|TRBD1|many
CASSRGGQGLYNEQFF
TGTGCCAGCAGTCGAGGGGGCCAGGGCCTTTACAATGAGCAGTTCTTC
>14|TRBV29-1|TRBJ2-5|.|many
CSVFAQGIEETQYF
TGCAGCGTTTTTGCCCAGGGGATAGAAGAGACCCAGTACTTC